The 9 T cell receptor beta chains presented below share a single source sample, sequenced in a study of T cell changes during pregnancy in multiple sclerosis. Libraries were prepared by immunoSEQ multiplex PCR; TCRdb keeps only in-frame clonotypes and omits some of them. The data show about 71,000 clones, around nine tenths seen once. The source was peripheral blood, collected in the third trimester of pregnancy. The receptors here all came from a female donor with multiple sclerosis, enrolled in a pregnancy study.

This CDR3 is CASSHIAREETQYF. In DNA form, the CDR3 reads TGTGCCAGCAGCCATATCGCGAGAGAAGAGACCCAGTACTTC. V usage is TRBV16 and J usage is TRBJ2-5, with D unclear. V was cut by 3 bases and J by 3 bases, with 11 bases left in between. The CDR3 contains 14 residues. Germline values: CDR1 KGHSY, CDR2 FQNENV. Looking up the rest from reference TRBV16 and TRBJ2-5 gives the full variable domain: GEEVAQTPKHLVRGEGQKAKLYCAPIKGHSYVFWYQQVLKNEFKFLISFQNENVFDETGMPKERFSAKCLPNSPCSLEIQATKLEDSAVYFCASSHIAREETQYFGPGTRLLVL.

J is TRBJ2-1 and V is TRBV21-1; the DNA was not compared with TRBD1, the D call given in the table. TRBV21-1 is listed as a pseudogene. This CDR3 is built from 21 residues. The CDR3 region has the DNA TGTGCCAGCAGCAAAACGGGATCGGGACAGGGGTCCCATCGCCCCTACAATGAGCAGTTCTTC. Translation gives CASSKTGSGQGSHRPYNEQFF.

This clone was counted a single time. The genes are TRBV19 and TRBJ1-2; a possible D gene is TRBD1 (5 bases). V dropped 6 bases and J dropped 5 bases, with 10 bases sitting between them. The CDR3 loop spans 12 amino acids. The germline gives CDR1 LNHDA, CDR2 SQIVND (reference sequence). Here the CDR3 DNA reads TGTGCCAGTAGACTGGCAGGGTATGGCTACACCTTC. Its protein product is CASRLAGYGYTF.

J is TRBJ2-7 and V is TRBV7-2, with 7 bases matching TRBD2. CDR3 size: 13 residues. With V trimmed by 1 base and J by 12 bases, 9 bases remained unmatched. Germline assignment: CDR1 SGHTA and CDR2 FQGNSA. CDR3 in amino acids: CASSLGGEGRWYF. The CDR3 DNA reads as TGTGCCAGCAGCTTAGGAGGGGAGGGCCGTTGGTACTTC.

The chain employs TRBV4-1 and TRBJ1-4, with a tentative D call TRBD1 (6 bases). The ends were cut back, 8 bases at V and 8 bases at J, with 18 bases in the middle. This CDR3 is built from 14 residues. Germline V CDR1 and CDR2: MGHRA, YSYEKL. CDR3 in amino acids: CASASSGVEEKLFF. The CDR3 DNA follows: TGCGCCAGCGCTAGTTCAGGGGTTGAGGAAAAACTGTTTTTT.

The chain recombines TRBV14 with TRBJ2-7; D may be TRBD2 (5 bases). V was cut by 4 bases and J by 4 bases, with 17 bases left in between. Germline-derived CDR1 and CDR2 are SGHDN and FVKESK. This CDR3 spans 15 amino acids. The CDR3 loop reads CASSLMTGLGYEQYF. The CDR3 DNA reads TGTGCCAGCAGCCTCATGACGGGGTTGGGTTACGAGCAGTACTTC. The whole variable domain, filled in from reference TRBV14 and TRBJ2-7, reads EAGVTQFPSHSVIEKGQTVTLRCDPISGHDNLYWYRRVMGKEIKFLLHFVKESKQDESGMPNNRFLAERTGGTYSTLKVQPAELEDSGVYFCASSLMTGLGYEQYFGPGTRLTVT.

This chain joins TRBV18 and TRBJ2-3; D is possibly TRBD1 (6 bases). The CDR3 is 14 residues long. The V end was cut by 2 bases, the J end by 4 bases, with 10 bases between. The germline V gene has CDR1 KGHSH and CDR2 LQKENI. The CDR3 sequence is CASSPIQGSDTQYF. In DNA form, the CDR3 reads TGTGCCAGCTCACCAATACAGGGTTCAGATACGCAGTATTTT.

This chain uses TRBV18 with TRBJ1-5; TRBD1 is a possible D gene (5 bases). This CDR3 has 14 amino acids. V shed 2 bases and J shed 7 bases, with 12 bases lying between them. Germline V gene data show CDR1 as KGHSH and CDR2 as LQKENI. This CDR3 reads CASSPEGVRQPQHF. CDR3 DNA: TGTGCCAGCTCACCAGAAGGGGTGAGGCAGCCCCAGCATTTT.

This clone was detected a few times. The gene calls are TRBV19 and TRBJ1-5, with 7 bases that match TRBD1. The CDR3 extends over 14 amino acids. Germline V gene data show CDR1 as LNHDA and CDR2 as SQIVND (reference sequence). The junction had 5 bases not matched to a gene; V was cut back by 7 bases and J by 2 bases. Here the CDR3 DNA reads TGTGCCAGTACTTTCCAGGGGGGCAATCAGCCCCAGCATTTT. Amino acids: CASTFQGGNQPQHF.